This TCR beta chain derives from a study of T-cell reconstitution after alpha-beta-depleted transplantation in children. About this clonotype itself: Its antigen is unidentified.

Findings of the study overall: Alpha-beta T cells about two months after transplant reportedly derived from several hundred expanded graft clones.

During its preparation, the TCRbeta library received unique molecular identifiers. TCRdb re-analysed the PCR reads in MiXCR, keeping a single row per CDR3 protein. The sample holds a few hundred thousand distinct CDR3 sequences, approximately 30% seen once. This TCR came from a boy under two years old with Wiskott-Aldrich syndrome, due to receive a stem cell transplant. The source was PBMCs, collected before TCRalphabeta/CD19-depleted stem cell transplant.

The CDR3 DNA is TGTGCCTGGAGTGTAACGGGTGCAGGGGGCTACGAGCAGTACTTC. It is translated as CAWSVTGAGGYEQYF. The V gene is TRBV30, the J gene TRBJ2-7; 7 bases are shared with TRBD1. V lost 0 bases and J lost 3; bases outside the gene matches: 8. The CDR3 has 15 residues. Germline-derived CDR1 and CDR2 are GTSNPN and SVGIG (reference sequence).